This T cell receptor (beta chain) originates from a study of blood T cells in healthy people across ages. Study findings and constraints: There were more naive CD4+ cells and higher diversity in long-lived donors than in aged donors.

There are a few counts of this clonotype. The antigen is not known. The authors ran a second PCR of roughly 6 to 12 cycles using a sample-barcoded 5' primer and a J-beta primer mix. Each CDR3 protein is one row after TCRdb ran MiXCR on the 5' RACE reads. Altogether some 700,000 distinct CDR3 sequences are present, over 20% being singletons, with the ten largest covering around 21%. Trimming took 2 bases from V and 5 from J; bases not matched to a gene: 11. CDR1 is DFQATT, CDR2 SNEGSKA, per germline (reference sequence). This CDR3 has 15 residues. The material sequenced was blood. V gene TRBV20-1 combines with J gene TRBJ1-2; 7 bases map to TRBD1. The sequence derives from a man in his 70s in good health. This chain's CDR3 is CSARPPGGGEYGYTF. The CDR3 nucleotides read TGCAGTGCTAGACCCCCAGGGGGGGGTGAGTATGGCTACACCTTC.